This TCR beta chain was captured by sequencing in a study of cytomegalovirus exposure and HLA in healthy donors. The study, taken as a whole, reports: A later look showed TCR association rates differing by HLA locus, highest for DRB1 and lowest for HLA-C.

PCR amplification relied on 60 Vbeta primers (plus 13 Jbeta primers). TCRdb's copy holds only in-frame clones and misses some; the assay was immunoSEQ multiplex PCR. The sample yields 150,000 to 200,000 clones, around 76% seen once. CDR3 size: 16 residues. V was shortened by 5 bases and J by 4 bases, with 20 bases between the two germline ends. Germline CDR1 SEHNR, CDR2 FQNEAQ (reference sequence). A remark on this clone: Its antigen is undetermined.

The TCR originated in a female donor in good health and CMV-seronegative. Sequencing used PBMCs. The chain combines TRBV7-9 with TRBJ1-1; weak D call: TRBD1 (6 bases). The CDR3 spells CASSPTDGGPSTEAFF. DNA for the CDR3: TGTGCCAGCAGCCCGACTGACGGGGGGCCGAGCACTGAAGCTTTCTTT.